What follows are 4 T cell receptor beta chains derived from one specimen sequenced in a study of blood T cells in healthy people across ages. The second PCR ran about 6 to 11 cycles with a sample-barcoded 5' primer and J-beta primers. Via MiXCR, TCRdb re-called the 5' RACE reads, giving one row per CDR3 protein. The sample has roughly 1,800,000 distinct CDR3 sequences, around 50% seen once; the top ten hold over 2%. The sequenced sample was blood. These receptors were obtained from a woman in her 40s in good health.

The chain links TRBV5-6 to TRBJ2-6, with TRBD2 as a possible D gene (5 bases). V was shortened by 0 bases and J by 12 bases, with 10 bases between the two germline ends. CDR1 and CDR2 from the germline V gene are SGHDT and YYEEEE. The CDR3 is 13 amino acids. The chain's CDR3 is CASSLAGISVLTF. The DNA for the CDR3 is TGTGCCAGCAGCTTGGCGGGAATCAGCGTCCTGACTTTC.

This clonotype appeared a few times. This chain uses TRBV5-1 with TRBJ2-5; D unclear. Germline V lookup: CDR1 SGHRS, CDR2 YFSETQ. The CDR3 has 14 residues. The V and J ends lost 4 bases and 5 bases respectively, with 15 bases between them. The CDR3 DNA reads TGCGCCAGCAGCAGGTACGCTACCGAGGAGACCCAGTACTTC. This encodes CASSRYATEETQYF.

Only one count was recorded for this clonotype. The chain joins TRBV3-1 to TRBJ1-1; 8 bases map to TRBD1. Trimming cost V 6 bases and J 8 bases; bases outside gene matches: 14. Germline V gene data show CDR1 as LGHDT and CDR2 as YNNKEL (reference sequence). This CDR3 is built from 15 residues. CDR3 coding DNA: TGTGCCAGCAGGCAAAATGCGGACAGGGTGGGCGAAGCTTTCTTT. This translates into CASRQNADRVGEAFF.

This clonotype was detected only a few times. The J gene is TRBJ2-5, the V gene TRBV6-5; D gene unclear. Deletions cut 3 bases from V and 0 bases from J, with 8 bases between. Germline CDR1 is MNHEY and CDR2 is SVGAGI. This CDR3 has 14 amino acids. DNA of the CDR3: TGTGCCAGCAGTTATTTTGGCTACCAAGAGACCCAGTACTTC. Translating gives CASSYFGYQETQYF.